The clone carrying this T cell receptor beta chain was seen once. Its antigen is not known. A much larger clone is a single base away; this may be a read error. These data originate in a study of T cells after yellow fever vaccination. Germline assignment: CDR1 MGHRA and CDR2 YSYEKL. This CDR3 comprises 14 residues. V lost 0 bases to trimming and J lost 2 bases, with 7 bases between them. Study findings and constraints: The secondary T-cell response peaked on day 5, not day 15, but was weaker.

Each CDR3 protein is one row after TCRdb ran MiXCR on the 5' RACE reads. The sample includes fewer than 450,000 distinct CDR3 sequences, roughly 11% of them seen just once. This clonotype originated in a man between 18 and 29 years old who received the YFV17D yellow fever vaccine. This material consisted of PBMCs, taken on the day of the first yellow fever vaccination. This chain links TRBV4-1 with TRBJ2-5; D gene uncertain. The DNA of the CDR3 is TGCGCCAGCAGCCAAGATCGTAAACAAGAGACCCAGTACTTC. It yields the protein CASSQDRKQETQYF.